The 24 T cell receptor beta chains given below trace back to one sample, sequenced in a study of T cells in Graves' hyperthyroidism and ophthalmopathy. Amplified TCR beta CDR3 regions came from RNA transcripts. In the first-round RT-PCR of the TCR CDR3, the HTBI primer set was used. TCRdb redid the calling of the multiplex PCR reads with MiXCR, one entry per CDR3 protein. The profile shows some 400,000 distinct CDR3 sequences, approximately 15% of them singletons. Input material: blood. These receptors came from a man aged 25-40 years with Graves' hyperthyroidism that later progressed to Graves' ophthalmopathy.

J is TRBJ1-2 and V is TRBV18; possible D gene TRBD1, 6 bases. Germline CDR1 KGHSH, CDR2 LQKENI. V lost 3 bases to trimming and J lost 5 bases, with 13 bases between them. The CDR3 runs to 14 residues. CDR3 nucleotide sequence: TGTGCCAGCTCACCGGATAAAGGGGGTTATGGCTACACCTTC. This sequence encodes CASSPDKGGYGYTF. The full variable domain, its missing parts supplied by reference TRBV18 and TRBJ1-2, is NAGVMQNPRHLVRRRGQEARLRCSPMKGHSHVYWYRQLPEEGLKFMVYLQKENIIDESGMPKERFSAEFPKEGPSILRIQQVVRGDSAAYFCASSPDKGGYGYTFGSGTRLTVV.

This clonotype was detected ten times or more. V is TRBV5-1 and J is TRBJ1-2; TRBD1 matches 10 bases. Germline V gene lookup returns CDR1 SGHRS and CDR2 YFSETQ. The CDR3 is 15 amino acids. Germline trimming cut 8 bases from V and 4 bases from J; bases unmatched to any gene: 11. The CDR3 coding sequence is TGCGCCAGTAGGACAGGGGGATACTCTGGCTATGGCTACACCTTC. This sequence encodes CASRTGGYSGYGYTF. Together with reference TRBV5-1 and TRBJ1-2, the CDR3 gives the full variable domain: KAGVTQTPRYLIKTRGQQVTLSCSPISGHRSVSWYQQTPGQGLQFLFEYFSETQRNKGNFPGRFSGRQFSNSRSEMNVSTLELGDSALYLCASRTGGYSGYGYTFGSGTRLTVV.

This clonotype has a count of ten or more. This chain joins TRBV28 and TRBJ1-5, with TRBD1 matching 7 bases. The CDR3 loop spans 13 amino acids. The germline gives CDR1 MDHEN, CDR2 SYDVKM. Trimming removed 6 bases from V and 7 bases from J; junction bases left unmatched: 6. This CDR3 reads CASSITGEQPQHF. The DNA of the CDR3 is TGTGCCAGCAGCATAACAGGGGAACAGCCCCAGCATTTT.

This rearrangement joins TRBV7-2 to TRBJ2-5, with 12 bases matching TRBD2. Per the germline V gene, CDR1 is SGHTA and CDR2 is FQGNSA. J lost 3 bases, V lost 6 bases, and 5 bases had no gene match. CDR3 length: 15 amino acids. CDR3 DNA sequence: TGTGCCAGCAGACCTCGACTAGCGGGGGAAGAGACCCAGTACTTC. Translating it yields CASRPRLAGEETQYF. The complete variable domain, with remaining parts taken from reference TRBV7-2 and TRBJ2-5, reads GAGVSQSPSNKVTEKGKDVELRCDPISGHTALYWYRQSLGQGLEFLIYFQGNSAPDKSGLPSDRFSAERTGGSVSTLTIQRTQQEDSAVYLCASRPRLAGEETQYFGPGTRLLVL.

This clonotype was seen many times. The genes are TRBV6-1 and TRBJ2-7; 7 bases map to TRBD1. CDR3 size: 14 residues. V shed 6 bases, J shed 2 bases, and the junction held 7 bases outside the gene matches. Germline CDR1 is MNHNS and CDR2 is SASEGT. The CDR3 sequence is CASRRHRGPYEQYF. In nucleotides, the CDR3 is TGTGCCAGCAGACGGCACAGGGGTCCCTACGAGCAGTACTTC.

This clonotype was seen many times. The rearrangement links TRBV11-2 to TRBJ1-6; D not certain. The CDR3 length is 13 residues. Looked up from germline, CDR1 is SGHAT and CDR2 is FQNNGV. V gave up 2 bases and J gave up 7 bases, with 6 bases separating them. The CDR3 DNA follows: TGTGCCAGCAGCTTAAGGTCAAATTCACCCCTCCACTTT. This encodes CASSLRSNSPLHF. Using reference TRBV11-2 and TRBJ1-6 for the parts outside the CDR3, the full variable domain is EAGVAQSPRYKIIEKRQSVAFWCNPISGHATLYWYQQILGQGPKLLIQFQNNGVVDDSQLPKDRFSAERLKGVDSTLKIQPAKLEDSAVYLCASSLRSNSPLHFGNGTRLTVT.

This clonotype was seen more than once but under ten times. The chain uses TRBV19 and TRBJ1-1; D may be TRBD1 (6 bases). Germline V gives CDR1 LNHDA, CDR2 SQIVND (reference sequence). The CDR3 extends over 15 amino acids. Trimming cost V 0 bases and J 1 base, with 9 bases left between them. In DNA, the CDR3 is TGTGCCAGTAGTATAGACAACAGGGCGAACACTGAAGCTTTCTTT. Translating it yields CASSIDNRANTEAFF.

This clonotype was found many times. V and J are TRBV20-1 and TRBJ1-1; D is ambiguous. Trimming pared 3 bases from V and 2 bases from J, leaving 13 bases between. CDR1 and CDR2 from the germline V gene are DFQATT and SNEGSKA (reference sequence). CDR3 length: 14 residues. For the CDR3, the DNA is TGCAGTGCTAGTCGAGACACCCAAAACACTGAAGCTTTCTTT. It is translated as CSASRDTQNTEAFF.

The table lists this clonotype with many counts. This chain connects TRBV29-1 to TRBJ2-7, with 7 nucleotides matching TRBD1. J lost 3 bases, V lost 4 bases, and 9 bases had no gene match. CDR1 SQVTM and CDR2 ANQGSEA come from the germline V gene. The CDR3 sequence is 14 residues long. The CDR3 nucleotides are TGCAGCGTTGGCGGTCAGGGGGTAAACTACGAGCAGTACTTC. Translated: CSVGGQGVNYEQYF.

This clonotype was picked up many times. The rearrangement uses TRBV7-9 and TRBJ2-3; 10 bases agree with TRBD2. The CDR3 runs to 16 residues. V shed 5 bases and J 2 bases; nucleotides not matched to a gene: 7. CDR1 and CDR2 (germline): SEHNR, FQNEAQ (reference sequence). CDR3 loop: CASSPLLAGPTDTQYF. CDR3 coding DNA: TGTGCCAGCAGCCCACTACTAGCGGGACCCACAGATACGCAGTATTTT.

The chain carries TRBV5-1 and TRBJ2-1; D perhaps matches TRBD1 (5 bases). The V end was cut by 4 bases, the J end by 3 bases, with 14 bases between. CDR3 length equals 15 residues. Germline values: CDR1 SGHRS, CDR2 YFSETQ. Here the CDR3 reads CASSIGASSYNEQFF. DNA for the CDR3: TGCGCCAGCAGCATTGGGGCATCGAGCTACAATGAGCAGTTCTTC.

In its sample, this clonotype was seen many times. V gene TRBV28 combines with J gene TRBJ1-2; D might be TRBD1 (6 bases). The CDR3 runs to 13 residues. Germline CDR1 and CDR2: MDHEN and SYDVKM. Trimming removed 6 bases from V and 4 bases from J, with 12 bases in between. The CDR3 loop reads CASRSGQIYGYTF. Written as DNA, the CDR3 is TGTGCCAGCAGATCTGGACAGATCTATGGCTACACCTTC.

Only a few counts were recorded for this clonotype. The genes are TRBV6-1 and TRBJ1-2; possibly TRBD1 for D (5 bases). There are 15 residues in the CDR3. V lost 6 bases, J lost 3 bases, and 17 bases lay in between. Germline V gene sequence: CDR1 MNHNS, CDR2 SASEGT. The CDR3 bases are TGTGCCAGCAGGCCAGCAACCGGGACGTACTATGGCTACACCTTC. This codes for CASRPATGTYYGYTF.

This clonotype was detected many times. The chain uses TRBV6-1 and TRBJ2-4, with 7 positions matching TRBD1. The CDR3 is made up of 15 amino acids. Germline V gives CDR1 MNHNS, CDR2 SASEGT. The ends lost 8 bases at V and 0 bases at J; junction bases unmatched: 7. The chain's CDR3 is CASHTNRGAKNIQYF. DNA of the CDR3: TGTGCCAGCCACACTAACAGGGGAGCCAAAAACATTCAGTACTTC.

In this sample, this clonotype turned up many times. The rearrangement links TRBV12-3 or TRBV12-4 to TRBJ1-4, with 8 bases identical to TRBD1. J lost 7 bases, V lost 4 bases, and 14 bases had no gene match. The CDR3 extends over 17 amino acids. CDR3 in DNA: TGTGCCAGCAGTTCGGGACAGGCTCCGTGGGTGGGTGAAAAACTGTTTTTT. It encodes CASSSGQAPWVGEKLFF.

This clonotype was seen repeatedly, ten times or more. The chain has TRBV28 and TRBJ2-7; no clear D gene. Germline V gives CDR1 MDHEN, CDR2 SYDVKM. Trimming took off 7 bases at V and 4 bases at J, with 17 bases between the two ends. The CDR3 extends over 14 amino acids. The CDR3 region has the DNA TGTGCCAGCAAGCCAATAGAAGATTATTACGAGCAGTACTTC. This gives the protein CASKPIEDYYEQYF.

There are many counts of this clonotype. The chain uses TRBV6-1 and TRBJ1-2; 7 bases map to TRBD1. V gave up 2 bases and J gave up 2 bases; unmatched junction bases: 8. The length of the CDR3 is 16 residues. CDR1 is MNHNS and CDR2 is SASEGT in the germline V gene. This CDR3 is CASSEQGVRVNYGYTF. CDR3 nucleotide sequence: TGTGCCAGCAGTGAACAGGGGGTCCGGGTAAACTATGGCTACACCTTC.

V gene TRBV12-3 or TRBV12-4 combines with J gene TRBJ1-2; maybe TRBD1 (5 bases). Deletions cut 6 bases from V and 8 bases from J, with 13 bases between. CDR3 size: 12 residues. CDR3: CASRADSVGYTF. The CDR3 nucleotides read TGTGCCAGCAGAGCCGACAGTGTGGGCTACACCTTC.

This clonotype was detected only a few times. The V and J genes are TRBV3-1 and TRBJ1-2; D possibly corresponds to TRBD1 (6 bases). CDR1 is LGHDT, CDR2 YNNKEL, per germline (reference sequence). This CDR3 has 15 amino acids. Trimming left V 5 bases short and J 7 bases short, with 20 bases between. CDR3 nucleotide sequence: TGTGCCAGCAGCAACGGACAGTCCCAGGTCCGTGGCTACACCTTC. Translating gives CASSNGQSQVRGYTF.

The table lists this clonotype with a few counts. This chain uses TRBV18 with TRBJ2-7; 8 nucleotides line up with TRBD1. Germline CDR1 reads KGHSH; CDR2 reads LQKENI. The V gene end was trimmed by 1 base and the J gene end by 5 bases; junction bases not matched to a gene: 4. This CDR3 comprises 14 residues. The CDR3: CASSPRGQEHEQYF. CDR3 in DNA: TGTGCCAGCTCACCACGGGGACAGGAGCACGAGCAGTACTTC.

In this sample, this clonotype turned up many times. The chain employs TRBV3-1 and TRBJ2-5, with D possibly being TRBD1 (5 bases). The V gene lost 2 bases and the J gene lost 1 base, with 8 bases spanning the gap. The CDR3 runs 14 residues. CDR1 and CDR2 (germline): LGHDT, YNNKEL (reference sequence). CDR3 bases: TGTGCCAGCAGCCAACTGGGGCCCCAAGAGACCCAGTACTTC. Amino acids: CASSQLGPQETQYF.

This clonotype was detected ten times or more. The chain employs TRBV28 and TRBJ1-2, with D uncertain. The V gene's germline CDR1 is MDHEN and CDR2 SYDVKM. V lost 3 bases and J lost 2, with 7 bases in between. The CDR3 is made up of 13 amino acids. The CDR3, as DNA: TGTGCCAGCAGTTTCGGGCCCAACTATGGCTACACCTTC. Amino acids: CASSFGPNYGYTF.

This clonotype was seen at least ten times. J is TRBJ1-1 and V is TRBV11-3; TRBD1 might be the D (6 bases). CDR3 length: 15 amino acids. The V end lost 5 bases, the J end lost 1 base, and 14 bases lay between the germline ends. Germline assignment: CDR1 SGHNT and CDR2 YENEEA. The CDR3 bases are TGTGCCAGCAGCCCAAGGACAGAGAGGAACACTGAAGCTTTCTTT. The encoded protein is CASSPRTERNTEAFF.

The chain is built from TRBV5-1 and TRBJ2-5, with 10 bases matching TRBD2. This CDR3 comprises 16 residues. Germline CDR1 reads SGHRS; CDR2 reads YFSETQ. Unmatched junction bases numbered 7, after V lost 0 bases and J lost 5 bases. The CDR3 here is CASSLASGGQRETQYF. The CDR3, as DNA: TGCGCCAGCAGCTTGGCTAGCGGGGGACAGAGGGAGACCCAGTACTTC.